The 29 T cell receptor beta chains presented below share a single source sample, sequenced in a study of technical replicates of blood from a few donors (dated by TCRdb to the late 2010s). The library was obtained by the immunoSEQ multiplex PCR assay. This is the immuneACCESS table as TCRdb keeps it, with only in-frame sequences that have V and J called. A part of the clones is gone; compared with another copy, unresolved V genes explain less than half, and the rest is unexplained. In all, the sample holds tens of thousands of clones, and more than 80% of those were seen once. The ten largest clones take up around 3.9% of the sample. Sequencing was done on a sample of PBMCs. The source is a human donor in good health. Some clones in this sample may be carry-over from other donors' samples.

The chain has TRBV27 and TRBJ2-5; a weak D match, TRBD1 (6 bases). The CDR3 spans 14 residues. Germline V gene sequence: CDR1 MNHEY, CDR2 SMNVEV (reference sequence). Trimming took off 4 bases at V and 5 bases at J, with 14 bases between the two ends. DNA for the CDR3: TGTGCCAGCAGTTGGACTGGGGGCTCGGAGACCCAGTACTTC. It translates to CASSWTGGSETQYF.

The chain uses TRBV27 and TRBJ1-6, with 7 bases aligning to TRBD1. With V trimmed by 6 bases and J by 5 bases, 4 bases remained unmatched. The CDR3 runs 14 residues. CDR1 and CDR2 from the germline V gene are MNHEY and SMNVEV (reference sequence). CDR3 bases: TGTGCCAGCAGACGGGACAGCGATAATTCACCCCTCCACTTT. It specifies CASRRDSDNSPLHF.

The CDR3 is CASRNGQGREAGANVLTF. The CDR3 nucleotides are TGTGCCAGCAGGAACGGACAGGGGCGCGAGGCTGGGGCCAACGTCCTGACTTTC. The chain carries TRBV2 and TRBJ2-6, with 9 bases fitting TRBD1. The V segment lost 6 bases and the J segment 2 bases; nucleotides outside the gene matches: 11. The CDR3 has 18 amino acids. Germline V CDR1 and CDR2: SNHLY, FYNNEI.

The V gene is TRBV5-1, the J gene TRBJ1-2, with D tentatively TRBD1 (6 bases). The CDR3 sequence is 13 residues long. Germline CDR1 SGHRS, CDR2 YFSETQ. Between the trimmed V and J ends, which lost 0 bases and 6 bases, there was a span of 9 bases. This CDR3 reads CASSLAGGDGYTF. CDR3 nucleotide sequence: TGCGCCAGCAGCTTGGCTGGGGGCGATGGCTACACCTTC.

About this clone itself: Just one base apart from a much larger clone, this may be a read error. The identical CDR3 is also encoded by other nucleotide sequences in the sample. The chain is built from TRBV5-1 and TRBJ2-1, with TRBD2 identical over 9 bases. CDR1 and CDR2 (germline): SGHRS, YFSETQ. Losses at the gene ends were 4 bases for V and 4 bases for J; bases not matched to a gene: 3. The CDR3 contains 14 residues. DNA of the CDR3: TGCGCCAGCAGCCCCAGCGGGGGGTACAATGAGCAGTTCTTC. Translated, it gives CASSPSGGYNEQFF.

This chain links TRBV18 with TRBJ2-2; D possibly corresponds to TRBD1 (6 bases). Trimming pared 2 bases from V and 8 bases from J, leaving 6 bases between. The CDR3 length is 12 residues. Per the germline V gene, CDR1 is KGHSH and CDR2 is LQKENI. DNA for the CDR3: TGTGCCAGCTCACCAGGGACAGGGGAGCTGTTTTTT. Translated, it gives CASSPGTGELFF.

The chain employs TRBV12-5 and TRBJ2-1; a possible D gene is TRBD1 (6 bases). Trimming left V 6 bases short and J 2 bases short, with 8 bases between. The CDR3 loop spans 13 amino acids. Germline CDR1 reads LGHNT; CDR2 reads FRNRAP. The DNA for the CDR3 is TGTGCTAGTGGGGGGGACACCTACAATGAGCAGTTCTTC. Amino acid sequence: CASGGDTYNEQFF.

The V call is TRBV9, the J call TRBJ1-3; 10 positions match TRBD1. Germline loops: CDR1 SGDLS, CDR2 YYNGEE. V lost 2 bases, J lost 3 bases, and 5 bases stayed unmatched. This CDR3 is built from 16 residues. The CDR3 sequence is CASSVQDRGYGNTIYF. The CDR3 DNA sequence: TGTGCCAGCAGCGTCCAGGACAGGGGGTATGGAAACACCATATATTTT.

V and J are TRBV9 and TRBJ1-3; D not certain. The CDR3 consists of 14 residues. The V end was cut by 6 bases, the J end by 0 bases, with 10 bases between. The germline V gene has CDR1 SGDLS and CDR2 YYNGEE. The CDR3 here is CASTEGLSGNTIYF. The CDR3 DNA sequence: TGTGCCAGCACTGAGGGCCTCTCTGGAAACACCATATATTTT.

J is TRBJ2-7 and V is TRBV9; D remains ambiguous. V dropped 0 bases and J dropped 4 bases, with 11 bases sitting between them. This CDR3 contains 14 residues. Germline CDR1 is SGDLS and CDR2 is YYNGEE. CDR3 region: CASSVDGRSYEQYF. The CDR3, as DNA: TGTGCCAGCAGCGTAGATGGCAGGTCTTACGAGCAGTACTTC.

This clone was observed once. V and J are TRBV4-1 and TRBJ1-4; D is perhaps TRBD1 (5 bases). Germline CDR1 is MGHRA and CDR2 is YSYEKL. With 0 bases removed from V and 6 bases from J, the gap between germline ends came to 14 bases. This CDR3 is built from 16 residues. The CDR3 loop reads CASSQDDWQGDEKLFF. The CDR3 nucleotides read TGCGCCAGCAGCCAAGATGACTGGCAGGGCGATGAAAAACTGTTTTTT.

Only one count was recorded for this clone. The chain joins TRBV2 to TRBJ2-5; D is unclear. The length of the CDR3 is 13 residues. The germline V gene encodes CDR1 SNHLY and CDR2 FYNNEI. Trimming took off 1 base at V and 8 bases at J, with 11 bases between the two ends. CDR3 bases: TGTGCCAGCAGTGAAGTACCTACCTTTACCCAGTACTTC. It encodes CASSEVPTFTQYF.

The chain carries TRBV30 and TRBJ1-5; D might be TRBD1 (6 bases). Trimming pared 5 bases from V and 5 bases from J, leaving 13 bases between. CDR1 is GTSNPN and CDR2 is SVGIG in the germline V gene (reference sequence). CDR3 size: 13 residues. Here the CDR3 reads CAWSPGGHQPQHF. The DNA of the CDR3 is TGTGCCTGGTCTCCGGGGGGCCATCAGCCCCAGCATTTT.

This clone appeared a single time. J is TRBJ2-5 and V is TRBV2; D is possibly TRBD2 (6 bases). Germline-derived CDR1 and CDR2 are SNHLY and FYNNEI. Trimming pared 4 bases from V and 5 bases from J, leaving 17 bases between. The CDR3 has 15 amino acids. CDR3 DNA: TGTGCCAGCAGTGCGGATAGCGGTTCGGGGGAGACCCAGTACTTC. Residues: CASSADSGSGETQYF.

The J gene is TRBJ1-2, the V gene TRBV10-3; 9 bases fit TRBD1. This CDR3 comprises 17 residues. The ends lost 8 bases at V and 5 bases at J; junction bases unmatched: 18. Germline loops: CDR1 ENHRY, CDR2 SYGVKD. DNA of the CDR3: TGTGCCATCCCCCGGGACGCCGGGACAGGGTCTGTGTATGGCTACACCTTC. It specifies CAIPRDAGTGSVYGYTF.

The chain combines TRBV7-3 with TRBJ2-7; weak D call: TRBD2 (6 bases). Trimming removed 5 bases from V and 3 bases from J, with 14 bases in between. CDR3 length equals 14 residues. The V gene's germline CDR1 is SGHTA and CDR2 FQGTGA. In DNA, the CDR3 is TGTGCCAGCAGCAGCGGAGGACTACACTACGAGCAGTACTTC. This sequence encodes CASSSGGLHYEQYF.

The chain couples TRBV18 to TRBJ2-7, with 10 bases aligning to TRBD1. Trimming at V came to 5 bases and at J to 3 bases, leaving 7 bases not matched to a gene. The germline gives CDR1 KGHSH, CDR2 LQKENI. This CDR3 has 15 residues. CDR3 nucleotides: TGTGCCAGCTCAGTATCGGGACAGGGGAACTACGAGCAGTACTTC. This translates into CASSVSGQGNYEQYF.

This clone has just a few counts. The rearrangement uses TRBV2 and TRBJ1-1, with 8 bases lining up with TRBD1. The junction had 8 bases not matched to a gene; V was cut back by 6 bases and J by 5 bases. CDR1 is SNHLY and CDR2 is FYNNEI in the germline V gene. This CDR3 is 14 amino acids long. CDR3 sequence: CASREDRVATEAFF. Written as DNA, the CDR3 is TGTGCCAGCAGAGAGGACAGGGTAGCGACTGAAGCTTTCTTT.

The chain carries TRBV28 and TRBJ1-5; D unresolved. This CDR3 is built from 18 residues. CDR1 is MDHEN, CDR2 SYDVKM, per germline. V was shortened by 0 bases and J by 3 bases, with 18 bases between the two germline ends. The CDR3 sequence is CASSLWRFRTSNNQPQHF. The CDR3 DNA is TGTGCCAGCAGTTTATGGCGGTTTCGGACTTCTAACAATCAGCCCCAGCATTTT.

V is TRBV10-3 and J is TRBJ1-1; the match to TRBD1 covers 7 bases. This CDR3 is 14 amino acids long. From germline, CDR1 is ENHRY and CDR2 SYGVKD. The trim removed 7 bases at V and 7 bases at J, leaving 12 bases unmatched. This CDR3 reads CAIKRPQGNDEAFF. For the CDR3, the DNA is TGTGCCATCAAACGCCCACAGGGGAACGATGAAGCTTTCTTT.

The chain uses TRBV4-1 and TRBJ1-1; D may be TRBD1 (6 bases). Germline V gene sequence: CDR1 MGHRA, CDR2 YSYEKL. CDR3 length equals 13 residues. Deletions cut 0 bases from V and 11 bases from J, with 13 bases between. The CDR3 is CASSQDQGRYAFF. CDR3 coding DNA: TGCGCCAGCAGCCAAGATCAGGGGCGATATGCTTTCTTT.

This chain connects TRBV6-6 to TRBJ1-5; D unclear. Germline CDR1 is MNHNY and CDR2 is SVGAGI (reference sequence). The V end was cut by 2 bases, the J end by 4 bases, with 9 bases between. The CDR3 totals 14 residues. The CDR3: CASSYEGMNQPQHF. CDR3 DNA sequence: TGTGCCAGCAGTTACGAGGGTATGAATCAGCCCCAGCATTTT.

V usage is TRBV4-3 and J usage is TRBJ2-3; TRBD2 matches 10 bases. With V trimmed by 0 bases and J by 1 base, 4 bases remained unmatched. Germline lookup yields CDR1 LGHNA and CDR2 YSLEER. This CDR3 has 17 amino acids. The CDR3 nucleotides read TGCGCCAGCAGCCAAGATTGGGGGACTAGCGGCACAGATACGCAGTATTTT. Amino acid sequence: CASSQDWGTSGTDTQYF.

V usage is TRBV5-4 and J usage is TRBJ1-4; no clear D. Germline V gives CDR1 SGHNT, CDR2 YYREEE (reference sequence). The CDR3 loop spans 13 amino acids. Trimming took off 1 base at V and 6 bases at J, with 7 bases between the two ends. The DNA of the CDR3 is TGTGCCAGCAGCTTGAAGAGGGATGAAAAACTGTTTTTT. This codes for CASSLKRDEKLFF.

The CDR3 DNA is TGTGCCATCAGTGGGGGAGGGCCGATTGGCGCGCAGTATTTT. Translated, it gives CAISGGGPIGAQYF. This rearrangement joins TRBV10-3 to TRBJ2-3; TRBD2 aligns across 7 bases. Looked up from germline, CDR1 is ENHRY and CDR2 is SYGVKD. V was pared by 4 bases and J by 10 bases, with 11 bases of the junction left unmatched. This CDR3 spans 14 amino acids.

This clone has a handful of counts. V and J are TRBV9 and TRBJ2-2; a possible D gene is TRBD2 (6 bases). V lost 0 bases and J lost 7, with 13 bases in between. CDR1 is SGDLS and CDR2 is YYNGEE in the germline V gene. The CDR3 consists of 15 residues. CDR3 residues: CASSVAGAINGELFF. DNA for the CDR3: TGTGCCAGCAGCGTAGCGGGAGCAATAAACGGGGAGCTGTTTTTT.

This chain connects TRBV4-1 to TRBJ2-1; D might be TRBD2 (6 bases). CDR1 is MGHRA and CDR2 is YSYEKL in the germline V gene. V lost 1 base to trimming and J lost 4 bases, with 11 bases between them. The CDR3 runs to 15 residues. The DNA for the CDR3 is TGCGCCAGCAGCCAAGCTAGCGACTTATACAATGAGCAGTTCTTC. The encoded protein is CASSQASDLYNEQFF.

DNA for the CDR3: TGTGCCAGCAGTTTAGAAGCGGTCTCCTACGAGCAGTACTTC. Translating gives CASSLEAVSYEQYF. The rearrangement links TRBV27 to TRBJ2-7, with TRBD2 as a possible D gene (5 bases). This CDR3 spans 14 amino acids. Trimming cost V 2 bases and J 0 bases, with 8 bases left between them. Germline V gene lookup returns CDR1 MNHEY and CDR2 SMNVEV (reference sequence).

CDR3 coding DNA: TGTGCCATCAGTGCCGGCACGGGGGACTCACCCCTCCACTTT. Protein product: CAISAGTGDSPLHF. The rearrangement joins TRBV10-3 to TRBJ1-6; tentatively, D is TRBD1 (5 bases). The CDR3 runs to 14 residues. Germline CDR1 ENHRY, CDR2 SYGVKD. With 4 bases removed from V and 10 bases from J, the gap between germline ends came to 14 bases.